This T cell receptor (beta chain) was captured in a study of cytomegalovirus exposure and HLA in healthy donors. Germline V gives CDR1 SGHRS, CDR2 YFSETQ. This CDR3 region has 14 residues. The V end was cut by 5 bases, the J end by 8 bases, with 16 bases between. 13 Jbeta primers and 60 Vbeta primers were used for the PCR. TCRdb's table, derived via immunoSEQ multiplex PCR, lists solely in-frame clones and lacks some. There are under 150,000 clones in the sample; about two thirds occur only once, and roughly 2.7% lies in the top ten. The sample holds one count of this clone. Its specificity is unknown. Overall study results and limits: The presence/absence work took it that sequencing depth was about the same across donors.

Sequencing was performed on PBMCs. The rearrangement links TRBV5-1 to TRBJ1-4, with D hard to call. This receptor was obtained from a woman aged 55-75 years in good health and CMV-seropositive. CDR3 nucleotides: TGCGCCAGCAGACCCTCCCCCACATCGGAAAAACTGTTTTTT. Its protein product is CASRPSPTSEKLFF.